This T cell receptor (beta chain) was observed in a study of vaccination effects on CD4 cells after COVID-19. Sequencing was preceded by expansion of antigen-specific CD4+ T cells with viral peptide pools in the ViraFEST assay. It was after 10 days of culture that CD4+ T cells were isolated. Either the BNT162b2 or mRNA-1273 vaccine was given to participants in two doses. Study-wide points: In vaccinees who were healthy, merely 1 out of 255 vaccine-induced clones cross-reacted with common cold coronaviruses. The authors studied few convalescent patients and collected no early post-infection timepoints.

Regarding this clone: Antigen specificity is unknown.

The assay was immunoSEQ multiplex PCR, and TCRdb's table has in-frame clones only and misses some. This sample yields approximately 70,000 clones, of which around 80% are seen a single time; 1.2% belongs to the top ten. The V and J ends lost 6 bases and 4 bases respectively, with 16 bases between them. The CDR3 is made up of 15 amino acids. Looked up from germline, CDR1 is ENHRY and CDR2 is SYGVKD. This specimen consisted of CD4+ T cells from PBMCs cultured with HCoV-229E spike peptides, obtained after COVID-19 vaccination. The sequence came from a human donor who received a COVID-19 vaccine. This rearrangement joins TRBV10-3 to TRBJ2-1, with no clear D. CDR3 residues: CAIRDLLDDYNEQFF. CDR3 nucleotides: TGTGCCATCAGGGATCTATTGGACGATTACAATGAGCAGTTCTTC.